This TCR beta chain originates from a study of T cell repertoires in cytomegalovirus infection. The CDR3 has 16 amino acids. V was shortened by 2 bases and J by 5 bases, with 16 bases between the two germline ends. Per the germline V gene, CDR1 is MNHNS and CDR2 is SASEGT. TCRdb reprocessed the reads with MiXCR, giving one entry per CDR3 protein. The repertoire holds about 460,000 distinct CDR3 sequences, over 9% seen once, with approximately 10% in the top ten. The chain combines TRBV6-1 with TRBJ2-1; maybe TRBD2 (5 bases). Sequencing used PBMCs. The sequence was obtained from a human donor in good health (CMV status not recorded). Some clones in this sample may be carry-over from other donors' samples. CDR3 loop: CASSELERVENNEQFF. The DNA of the CDR3 is TGTGCCAGCAGTGAACTGGAGAGGGTCGAAAACAATGAGCAGTTCTTC.